Listed here are 15 T cell receptor beta chains from one sample, sequenced in a study of blood T cells in healthy people across ages. It was with a sample-barcoded 5' primer and a J-beta primer mix that a second PCR of roughly 7 to 12 cycles was run. TCRdb processed the 5' RACE reads anew with MiXCR; each CDR3 protein has one entry. The table has about 1.8 million distinct CDR3 sequences, around half seen once. The sequencing sample was made of blood. Receptor source: a woman aged 40 to 50 in good health.

The rearrangement links TRBV7-9 to TRBJ1-2; weak D call: TRBD1 (6 bases). Germline V gene sequence: CDR1 SEHNR, CDR2 FQNEAQ (reference sequence). This CDR3 contains 14 residues. V lost 4 bases and J 6 bases, leaving 15 bases between the germline ends. The CDR3 region has the DNA TGTGCCAGCAGCTCCCCGGGGGCTGGGGATGGCTACACCTTC. As protein: CASSSPGAGDGYTF.

This clonotype was observed a few times. This sequence joins TRBV4-2 and TRBJ2-5, with TRBD1 identical over 7 bases. The length of the CDR3 is 15 residues. With V trimmed by 0 bases and J by 4 bases, 5 bases remained unmatched. Germline V gene data show CDR1 as LGHNA and CDR2 as YNFKEQ. The CDR3 region has the DNA TGTGCCAGCAGCCAAGATTGGGCAGGGGGAGAGACCCAGTACTTC. It specifies CASSQDWAGGETQYF.

There are a few counts of this clonotype. V and J are TRBV6-5 and TRBJ2-7, with D perhaps TRBD1 (6 bases). V lost 5 bases, J lost 5 bases, and 13 bases lay in between. Germline CDR1 reads MNHEY; CDR2 reads SVGAGI. This CDR3 is built from 13 residues. CDR3 in amino acids: CASSQQGVHEQYF. For the CDR3, the DNA is TGTGCCAGCAGTCAACAGGGCGTCCACGAGCAGTACTTC.

The chain joins TRBV14 to TRBJ1-2; the D is unclear. The CDR3 contains 17 residues. V lost 0 bases to trimming and J lost 0 bases, with 14 bases between them. Looked up from germline, CDR1 is SGHDN and CDR2 is FVKESK. CDR3 bases: TGTGCCAGCAGCCAAGATAGGGCCGCTCGATCTAACTATGGCTACACCTTC. The encoded protein is CASSQDRAARSNYGYTF.

The chain joins TRBV7-2 to TRBJ2-3; 8 nucleotides match TRBD2. Germline V lookup: CDR1 SGHTA, CDR2 FQGNSA. The CDR3 covers 15 residues. V dropped 4 bases and J dropped 5; count of bases not matched to a gene: 8. CDR3 in DNA: TGTGCCAGCAGCTCCCGTAGCGGGGTAGGAGATACGCAGTATTTT. Translating gives CASSSRSGVGDTQYF.

The sample holds a few counts of this clonotype. The chain couples TRBV28 to TRBJ2-6; tentatively, D is TRBD2 (6 bases). The V gene's germline CDR1 is MDHEN and CDR2 SYDVKM. Trimming pared 10 bases from V and 0 bases from J, leaving 19 bases between. The CDR3 is made up of 17 amino acids. CDR3 in DNA: TGTGCCACCCTAAGTCGGGACTTCAGCTCTGGGGCCAACGTCCTGACTTTC. Protein product: CATLSRDFSSGANVLTF.

This clonotype has just a few counts. V usage is TRBV5-1 and J usage is TRBJ2-1, with 9 bases fitting TRBD2. Germline CDR1 and CDR2: SGHRS and YFSETQ. The CDR3 covers 16 residues. V lost 6 bases to trimming and J lost 5 bases; unmatched junction nucleotides: 12. CDR3 bases: TGCGCCAGCACCACTAGGGCGGGGGGGCCGGACAATGAGCAGTTCTTC. This translates into CASTTRAGGPDNEQFF.

The chain couples TRBV28 to TRBJ1-2, with TRBD1 identical over 7 bases. Unmatched junction bases numbered 7, after V lost 5 bases and J lost 1 base. CDR1 MDHEN and CDR2 SYDVKM come from the germline V gene. This CDR3 spans 15 amino acids. CDR3 DNA sequence: TGTGCCAGCAGTCGCGCAGACAGGGATAACTATGGCTACACCTTC. It encodes CASSRADRDNYGYTF.

A few counts support this clonotype. The rearrangement uses TRBV6-1 and TRBJ1-2, with TRBD1 matching 8 bases. Germline-derived CDR1 and CDR2 are MNHNS and SASEGT. The CDR3 length is 13 residues. J lost 6 bases, V lost 11 bases, and 11 bases had no gene match. In nucleotides, the CDR3 is TGTGCCGGAAAACTCGGACAGGGACATGGCTACACCTTC. Translating it yields CAGKLGQGHGYTF.

V gene TRBV28 combines with J gene TRBJ1-1; 9 bases fit TRBD1. Trimming cost V 6 bases and J 1 base; bases outside gene matches: 9. CDR1 is MDHEN and CDR2 is SYDVKM in the germline V gene. The CDR3 covers 16 residues. CDR3 in amino acids: CASRTRGQGKNTEAFF. CDR3 nucleotide sequence: TGTGCCAGCAGAACCCGGGGACAGGGCAAGAACACTGAAGCTTTCTTT.

The gene calls are TRBV20-1 and TRBJ1-6; D is unclear. Trimming cost V 4 bases and J 11 bases, with 15 bases left between them. CDR3 length: 13 residues. Germline loops: CDR1 DFQATT, CDR2 SNEGSKA (reference sequence). CDR3 coding DNA: TGCAGTGCTACGGGCCCCTCAAGAACACCCCTCCACTTT. Translation gives CSATGPSRTPLHF.

In its sample, this clonotype was seen a few times. The rearrangement uses TRBV7-2 and TRBJ2-3; D remains ambiguous. CDR3 length: 13 residues. The germline V gene encodes CDR1 SGHTA and CDR2 FQGNSA. V gave up 3 bases and J gave up 0 bases, with 4 bases separating them. CDR3 in amino acids: CASSFWSTDTQYF. The CDR3 DNA is TGTGCCAGCAGCTTTTGGAGCACAGATACGCAGTATTTT.

The rearrangement links TRBV4-3 to TRBJ2-3; a possible D gene is TRBD1 (5 bases). The CDR3 covers 15 residues. Germline lookup yields CDR1 LGHNA and CDR2 YSLEER. The V gene lost 3 bases and the J gene lost 2 bases, with 12 bases spanning the gap. The CDR3 region has the DNA TGCGCCAGCAGCCAGGCCGACAGTGACACAGATACGCAGTATTTT. It yields the protein CASSQADSDTDTQYF.

This clonotype was seen once. The chain recombines TRBV29-1 with TRBJ1-2; perhaps TRBD1 as D (6 bases). Germline assignment: CDR1 SQVTM and CDR2 ANQGSEA. The CDR3 is 14 residues long. The DNA for the CDR3 is TGCAGTGCGAAGACAGGCCTTCACATCTATGGCTACACCTTC. This codes for CSAKTGLHIYGYTF.

The V gene is TRBV20-1, the J gene TRBJ1-1; D gene ambiguous. The CDR3 length is 11 residues. Trimming took 7 bases from V and 0 from J, leaving 6 bases between them. CDR1 DFQATT and CDR2 SNEGSKA come from the germline V gene (reference sequence). The CDR3 sequence is CSVLMNTEAFF. The CDR3 DNA sequence: TGCAGTGTTTTGATGAACACTGAAGCTTTCTTT.